What follows describes a single TCR beta chain. Its antigen is as yet unknown. These data belong to a study of T cell responses to AZD1222 COVID-19 vaccine. General observations from the study: Repertoire sampling was restricted to post-peak T cell response timepoints. As reported, nearly half of all spike-specific TCRs target variant regions that are unmutated.

The ends lost 6 bases at V and 3 bases at J; junction bases unmatched: 6. This CDR3 has 14 amino acids. Germline CDR1 and CDR2: KGHSH and LQKENI. TCRdb keeps only in-frame clones here, not all; method: immunoSEQ multiplex PCR. The sample includes approximately 170,000 clones, almost 90% of them seen just once. The sequence was obtained from an adult who received the AZD1222 COVID-19 vaccine. The chain uses TRBV18 and TRBJ2-7; 9 bases line up with TRBD1. The source material was peripheral blood, sampled 28 days after the second AZD1222 dose. The CDR3 nucleotides read TGTGCCAGCTCTAGGGACAGGGCCGGCTACGAGCAGTACTTC. Translation gives CASSRDRAGYEQYF.